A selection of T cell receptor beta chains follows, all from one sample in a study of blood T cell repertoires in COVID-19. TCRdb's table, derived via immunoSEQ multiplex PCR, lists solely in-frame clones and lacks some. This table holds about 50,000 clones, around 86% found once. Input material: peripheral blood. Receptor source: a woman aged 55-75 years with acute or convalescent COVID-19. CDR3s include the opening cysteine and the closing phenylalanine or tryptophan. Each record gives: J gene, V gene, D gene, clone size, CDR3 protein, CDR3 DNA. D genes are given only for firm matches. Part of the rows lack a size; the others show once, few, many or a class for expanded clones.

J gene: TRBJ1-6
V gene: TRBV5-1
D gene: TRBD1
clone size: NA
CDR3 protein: CASSVNRDRGSPLHF
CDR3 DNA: TGCGCCAGCAGCGTAAACCGGGACAGGGGATCACCCCTCCACTTT

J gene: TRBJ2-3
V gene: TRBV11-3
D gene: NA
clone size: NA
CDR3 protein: CASSAKPGDRGTPTDTQYF
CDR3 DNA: TGTGCCAGCAGCGCCAAACCCGGGGACAGAGGGACTCCAACAGATACGCAGTATTTT

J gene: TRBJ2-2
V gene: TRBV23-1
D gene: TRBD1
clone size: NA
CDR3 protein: CASSHTTGGGYTGELFF
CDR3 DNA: TGCGCCAGCAGTCACACTACAGGGGGCGGTTATACCGGGGAGCTGTTTTTT

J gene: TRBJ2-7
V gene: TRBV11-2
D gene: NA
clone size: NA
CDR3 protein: CASRIPGLRSYEQYF
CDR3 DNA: TGTGCCAGCAGGATTCCGGGACTCCGCTCCTACGAGCAGTACTTC

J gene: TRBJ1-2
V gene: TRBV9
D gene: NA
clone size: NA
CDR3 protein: CASRSQADYTF
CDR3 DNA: TGTGCCAGCAGGTCCCAGGCCGACTACACCTTC

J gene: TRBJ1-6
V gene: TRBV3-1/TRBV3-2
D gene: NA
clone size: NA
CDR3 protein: CASSRWRVSYNSPLHF
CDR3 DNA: TGTGCCAGCAGCCGCTGGAGGGTCTCCTATAATTCACCCCTCCACTTT

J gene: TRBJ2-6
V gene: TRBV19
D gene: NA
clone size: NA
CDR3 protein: CASRVAGLRLSGANVLTF
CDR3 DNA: TGTGCCAGTAGAGTTGCAGGCCTACGTCTCTCTGGGGCCAACGTCCTGACTTTC

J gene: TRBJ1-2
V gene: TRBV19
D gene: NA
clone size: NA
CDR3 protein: CASSKKGGLNYGYTF
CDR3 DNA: TGTGCCAGTAGCAAAAAGGGAGGTCTCAACTATGGCTACACCTTC

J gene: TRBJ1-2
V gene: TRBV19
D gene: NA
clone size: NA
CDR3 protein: CASSTSRDIDGYTF
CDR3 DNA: TGTGCCAGTAGTACGTCCCGGGACATCGATGGCTACACCTTC

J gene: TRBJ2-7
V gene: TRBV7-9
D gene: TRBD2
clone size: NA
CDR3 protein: CASSSATSGVSSYEQYF
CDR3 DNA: TGTGCCAGCAGCTCGGCGACTAGCGGGGTTAGCTCCTACGAGCAGTACTTC

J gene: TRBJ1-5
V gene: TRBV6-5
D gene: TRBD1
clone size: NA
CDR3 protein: CASSRDRGSDQPQHF
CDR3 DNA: TGTGCCAGCAGTCGGGACAGGGGTTCGGATCAGCCCCAGCATTTT

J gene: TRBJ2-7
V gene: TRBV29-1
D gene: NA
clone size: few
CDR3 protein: CSVEEAESYEQYF
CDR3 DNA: TGCAGCGTTGAAGAAGCTGAATCCTACGAGCAGTACTTC

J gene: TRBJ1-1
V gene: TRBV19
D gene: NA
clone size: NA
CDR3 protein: CASSPSGAEAFF
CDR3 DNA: TGTGCCAGTAGTCCTAGCGGCGCTGAAGCTTTCTTT

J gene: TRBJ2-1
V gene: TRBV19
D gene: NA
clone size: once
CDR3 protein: CASSMALNEQFF
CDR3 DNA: TGTGCCAGTAGTATGGCTCTCAATGAGCAGTTCTTC

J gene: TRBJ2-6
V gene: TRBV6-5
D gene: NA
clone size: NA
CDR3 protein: CASRAGGSGANVLTF
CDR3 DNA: TGTGCCAGCAGAGCCGGAGGCTCTGGGGCCAACGTCCTGACTTTC

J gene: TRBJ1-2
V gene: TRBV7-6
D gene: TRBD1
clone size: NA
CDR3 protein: CASSLGQGYGYTF
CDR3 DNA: TGTGCCAGCAGCTTAGGACAGGGCTATGGCTACACCTTC

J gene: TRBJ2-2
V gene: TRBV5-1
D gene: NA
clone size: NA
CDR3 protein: CASSLEPSGQNTGELFF
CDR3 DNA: TGCGCCAGCAGCTTGGAACCCTCGGGACAGAACACCGGGGAGCTGTTTTTT

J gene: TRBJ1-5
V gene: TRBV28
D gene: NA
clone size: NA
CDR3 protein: CASSLSSRGGNQPQHF
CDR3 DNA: TGTGCCAGCAGTTTATCTTCCAGGGGTGGCAATCAGCCCCAGCATTTT

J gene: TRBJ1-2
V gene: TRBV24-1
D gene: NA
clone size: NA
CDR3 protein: CATTDGDGYTF
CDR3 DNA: TGTGCCACCACTGACGGGGATGGCTACACCTTC

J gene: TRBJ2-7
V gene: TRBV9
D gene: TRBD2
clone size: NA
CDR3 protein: CASSVGSGSNHEQYF
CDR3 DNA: TGTGCCAGCAGCGTAGGAAGCGGGAGCAACCACGAGCAGTACTTC

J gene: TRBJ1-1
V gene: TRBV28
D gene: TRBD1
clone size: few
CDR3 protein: CASSPHRGGDTEAFF
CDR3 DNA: TGTGCCAGCAGTCCACACAGGGGTGGGGACACTGAAGCTTTCTTT

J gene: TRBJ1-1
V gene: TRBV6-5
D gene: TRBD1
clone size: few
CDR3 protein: CASKGLGTGGEGTFF
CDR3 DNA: TGTGCCAGCAAGGGACTCGGGACAGGGGGCGAAGGGACTTTCTTT

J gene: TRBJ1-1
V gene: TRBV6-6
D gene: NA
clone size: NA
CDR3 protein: CASSPPSGTEAFF
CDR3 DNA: TGTGCCAGCAGCCCTCCTAGTGGCACTGAAGCTTTCTTT